The 25 T cell receptor beta chains given below trace back to one sample, sequenced in a study of OX40 agonist ivuxolimab in advanced cancers. Profiled with immunoSEQ multiplex PCR; TCRdb holds only in-frame clones, not every one. The sample holds roughly 56,000 clones, over 80% seen once. The source material was CD4+ or CD8+ T cells sorted from blood, sampled in a trial of the OX40 agonist ivuxolimab. The receptors here all came from an adult with an advanced solid tumor such as melanoma, head and neck, liver or kidney cancer.

This CDR3 is CASSLDRQASTDTQYF. As DNA, the CDR3 is TGTGCCAGCAGCTTGGATCGACAGGCTAGCACAGATACGCAGTATTTT. This sequence joins TRBV5-4 and TRBJ2-3; possible D gene TRBD1, 6 bases. Trimming cost V 0 bases and J 0 bases, with 11 bases left between them. The CDR3 totals 16 residues. Germline CDR1 and CDR2: SGHNT and YYREEE (reference sequence).

This clone has only a few counts. The CDR3 here is CASSSPLNGLYNEQFF. In DNA, the CDR3 is TGCGCCAGCAGCTCCCCTCTTAATGGGCTCTACAATGAGCAGTTCTTC. The genes are TRBV4-1 and TRBJ2-1, with D unresolved. Trimming removed 5 bases at V and 3 bases at J, with 17 bases between. The CDR3 has 16 residues. Germline V gene lookup returns CDR1 MGHRA and CDR2 YSYEKL.

J is TRBJ1-1 and V is TRBV5-6, with D unclear. The germline gives CDR1 SGHDT, CDR2 YYEEEE. The CDR3 has 13 residues. V was cut by 0 bases and J by 6 bases, with 9 bases left in between. The CDR3 DNA reads as TGTGCCAGCAGCTTGGGGGGTCCGGCTGAAGCTTTCTTT. This sequence encodes CASSLGGPAEAFF.

The chain employs TRBV18 and TRBJ2-5; D may be TRBD1 (5 bases). Per germline, CDR1 KGHSH and CDR2 LQKENI. The V gene lost 6 bases and the J gene lost 0 bases, with 8 bases spanning the gap. This CDR3 comprises 13 residues. DNA for the CDR3: TGTGCCAGCTCGCCGACAGACCAAGAGACCCAGTACTTC. Its translation is CASSPTDQETQYF.

This clone was observed a single time. V usage is TRBV10-2 and J usage is TRBJ1-2; TRBD1 might be the D (5 bases). The CDR3 sequence is 14 residues long. From germline, CDR1 is WSHSY and CDR2 SAAADI. V shed 2 bases and J shed 5 bases, with 12 bases lying between them. The CDR3 loop is CASSEGRAAYGYTF. CDR3 coding DNA: TGCGCCAGCAGTGAGGGCAGGGCCGCGTATGGCTACACCTTC.

The chain employs TRBV19 and TRBJ2-1; tentatively, D is TRBD1 (6 bases). CDR1 is LNHDA and CDR2 is SQIVND in the germline V gene (reference sequence). V shed 1 base and J shed 4 bases, with 11 bases lying between them. The CDR3 is made up of 15 amino acids. Written as DNA, the CDR3 is TGTGCCAGTAGTATAGGACAGGTGATTTACAATGAGCAGTTCTTC. It codes for CASSIGQVIYNEQFF.

The J gene is TRBJ1-2, the V gene TRBV5-1; 10 bases are shared with TRBD1. The CDR3 contains 15 residues. The germline V gene has CDR1 SGHRS and CDR2 YFSETQ. Trimming removed 0 bases from V and 8 bases from J; junction bases left unmatched: 7. The chain's CDR3 is CASSLAGGTGVGYTF. DNA for the CDR3: TGCGCCAGCAGCTTGGCCGGGGGGACAGGGGTCGGCTACACCTTC.

The chain recombines TRBV7-8 with TRBJ2-2; 8 bases align to TRBD1. V lost 3 bases, J lost 9 bases, and 3 bases stayed unmatched. Germline CDR1 reads SGHVS; CDR2 reads FQNEAQ. The CDR3 contains 13 residues. The CDR3 DNA sequence: TGTGCCAGCAGCTTGGACAGGGCTAGGGAGCTGTTTTTT. This sequence encodes CASSLDRARELFF.

J is TRBJ1-4 and V is TRBV5-1; TRBD1 matches at 7 bases. The CDR3 contains 15 residues. V was pared by 3 bases and J by 5 bases, with 7 bases of the junction left unmatched. Per the germline V gene, CDR1 is SGHRS and CDR2 is YFSETQ. This CDR3 is CASSWTGQRNEKLFF. The DNA for the CDR3 is TGCGCCAGCAGCTGGACGGGACAGAGAAATGAAAAACTGTTTTTT.

The rearrangement uses TRBV5-1 and TRBJ2-2, with a possible D match to TRBD1 (5 bases). In germline, CDR1 is SGHRS, CDR2 YFSETQ. The CDR3 extends over 19 amino acids. V gave up 0 bases and J gave up 0 bases, with 18 bases separating them. CDR3 loop: CASSLERQRTSSNTGELFF. CDR3 coding DNA: TGCGCCAGCAGCTTGGAGCGACAGCGAACTTCCTCGAACACCGGGGAGCTGTTTTTT.

This clone was picked up one time. The gene calls are TRBV5-5 and TRBJ1-2; 9 nucleotides match TRBD1. The germline CDR1 and CDR2 sequences are SGHKS and YYEKEE (reference sequence). CDR3 length equals 17 residues. V lost 2 bases and J lost 0; bases outside the gene matches: 8. The CDR3 spells CASSFPGQGPSNYGYTF. The CDR3 DNA reads TGTGCCAGCAGCTTTCCGGGACAGGGTCCCTCTAACTATGGCTACACCTTC.

The chain links TRBV7-8 to TRBJ2-7, with D tentatively TRBD2 (5 bases). The V gene's germline CDR1 is SGHVS and CDR2 FQNEAQ. Trimming cost V 0 bases and J 0 bases, with 9 bases left between them. The CDR3 totals 15 residues. The CDR3 protein is CASSLAGESSYEQYF. DNA of the CDR3: TGTGCCAGCAGCTTAGCCGGGGAGAGCTCCTACGAGCAGTACTTC. The variable domain in full, with the rest retrieved from reference TRBV7-8 and TRBJ2-7, is GAGVSQSPRYKVAKRGQDVALRCDPISGHVSLFWYQQALGQGPEFLTYFQNEAQLDKSGLPSDRFFAERPEGSVSTLKIQRTQQEDSAVYLCASSLAGESSYEQYFGPGTRLTVT.

The V call is TRBV6-1, the J call TRBJ2-3; TRBD1 is a possible D gene (6 bases). The CDR3 contains 15 residues. CDR1 is MNHNS and CDR2 is SASEGT in the germline V gene. The V gene lost 7 bases and the J gene lost 0 bases, with 14 bases spanning the gap. DNA of the CDR3: TGTGCCAGCACCCTGATCGGACAGAGCACAGATACGCAGTATTTT. Amino acids: CASTLIGQSTDTQYF.

This chain joins TRBV10-2 and TRBJ2-7; 8 bases agree with TRBD2. The CDR3 runs to 15 residues. Per germline, CDR1 WSHSY and CDR2 SAAADI. V trimming: 6 bases; J trimming: 0 bases; junction bases outside the gene matches: 7. Here the CDR3 reads CASRPGSGSSYEQYF. In nucleotides, the CDR3 is TGCGCCAGCAGACCCGGAAGCGGGAGCTCCTACGAGCAGTACTTC.

The CDR3: CASSLAPTIGGQVYGYTF. In DNA form, the CDR3 reads TGTGCCAGCAGCTTAGCACCCACCATAGGGGGGCAGGTCTATGGCTACACCTTC. The chain uses TRBV11-2 and TRBJ1-2; D is perhaps TRBD1 (6 bases). The CDR3 sequence is 18 residues long. Germline CDR1 and CDR2: SGHAT and FQNNGV. Trimming took off 1 base at V and 4 bases at J, with 22 bases between the two ends.

CDR3 in amino acids: CASSLSPNSPLHF. The CDR3 DNA reads TGTGCCAGCAGCTTAAGCCCTAATTCACCCCTCCACTTT. V usage is TRBV7-2 and J usage is TRBJ1-6; D remains unclear. The CDR3 has 13 residues. Trimming removed 2 bases at V and 6 bases at J, with 5 bases between. Germline lookup yields CDR1 SGHTA and CDR2 FQGNSA.

This chain joins TRBV11-1 and TRBJ2-2, with a possible D match to TRBD1 (5 bases). V dropped 3 bases and J dropped 6 bases, with 8 bases sitting between them. CDR1 is SGHAT, CDR2 FQDESV, per germline (reference sequence). The CDR3 is 13 residues long. Here the CDR3 reads CASSFRDPGELFF. The CDR3 coding sequence is TGTGCCAGCAGCTTCAGGGATCCCGGGGAGCTGTTTTTT.

This chain connects TRBV28 to TRBJ2-5; D not certain. The CDR3 contains 14 residues. V lost 5 bases to trimming and J lost 1 base, with 11 bases between them. Germline CDR1 MDHEN, CDR2 SYDVKM. CDR3 residues: CASSPNILQETQYF. Written as DNA, the CDR3 is TGTGCCAGCAGTCCCAATATTCTCCAAGAGACCCAGTACTTC.

This chain connects TRBV18 to TRBJ1-4; D gene uncertain. With 3 bases removed from V and 0 bases from J, the gap between germline ends came to 11 bases. This CDR3 is 16 amino acids long. Germline CDR1 KGHSH, CDR2 LQKENI. CDR3 sequence reads: CASSPSRQATNEKLFF. The CDR3 bases are TGTGCCAGCTCACCTTCCCGACAAGCAACTAATGAAAAACTGTTTTTT.

The gene calls are TRBV15 and TRBJ1-2; the D is unclear. Deletions cut 0 bases from V and 2 bases from J, with 10 bases between. There are 15 residues in the CDR3. In germline, CDR1 is LNHNV, CDR2 YYDKDF (reference sequence). CDR3 sequence: CATSRDRAINYGYTF. The CDR3 DNA follows: TGTGCCACCAGCAGAGACCGGGCTATAAACTATGGCTACACCTTC.

V and J are TRBV5-1 and TRBJ1-4; a weak D match, TRBD1 (6 bases). The V end lost 0 bases, the J end lost 3 bases, and 9 bases lay between the germline ends. There are 15 residues in the CDR3. Germline V gene sequence: CDR1 SGHRS, CDR2 YFSETQ. Written as DNA, the CDR3 is TGCGCCAGCAGCTTGGCGGGGGCGCCTAATGAAAAACTGTTTTTT. Its translation is CASSLAGAPNEKLFF.

The chain couples TRBV6-5 to TRBJ2-5; TRBD2 is a possible D gene (5 bases). Trimming pared 0 bases from V and 5 bases from J, leaving 10 bases between. Germline CDR1 reads MNHEY; CDR2 reads SVGAGI. There are 14 residues in the CDR3. The CDR3: CASSYSAGVETQYF. In DNA form, the CDR3 reads TGTGCCAGCAGTTACTCTGCGGGCGTTGAGACCCAGTACTTC.

The CDR3: CASSLGGRGETQYF. The CDR3 nucleotides read TGTGCCAGCAGCTTAGGAGGGAGGGGAGAGACCCAGTACTTC. The V and J genes are TRBV7-3 and TRBJ2-5, with 7 bases matching TRBD2. Looked up from germline, CDR1 is SGHTA and CDR2 is FQGTGA. The V segment lost 2 bases and the J segment 4 bases; nucleotides outside the gene matches: 4. CDR3 size: 14 residues.

This clone was found once. This chain uses TRBV28 with TRBJ1-1; D remains unclear. Per the germline V gene, CDR1 is MDHEN and CDR2 is SYDVKM. Trimming pared 6 bases from V and 1 base from J, leaving 18 bases between. This CDR3 contains 16 residues. The CDR3 DNA reads as TGTGCCAGCAGCCCACCCCTGGGCAGCCCGAACACTGAAGCTTTCTTT. Its translation: CASSPPLGSPNTEAFF.

The chain has TRBV14 and TRBJ2-2; 9 bases align to TRBD1. Losses at the gene ends were 3 bases for V and 5 bases for J; bases not matched to a gene: 7. The CDR3 is 16 residues long. From germline, CDR1 is SGHDN and CDR2 FVKESK. The CDR3 DNA sequence: TGTGCCAGCAGCCACTCAGCCGGGACAGGGACCGGGGAGCTGTTTTTT. Amino acids: CASSHSAGTGTGELFF.